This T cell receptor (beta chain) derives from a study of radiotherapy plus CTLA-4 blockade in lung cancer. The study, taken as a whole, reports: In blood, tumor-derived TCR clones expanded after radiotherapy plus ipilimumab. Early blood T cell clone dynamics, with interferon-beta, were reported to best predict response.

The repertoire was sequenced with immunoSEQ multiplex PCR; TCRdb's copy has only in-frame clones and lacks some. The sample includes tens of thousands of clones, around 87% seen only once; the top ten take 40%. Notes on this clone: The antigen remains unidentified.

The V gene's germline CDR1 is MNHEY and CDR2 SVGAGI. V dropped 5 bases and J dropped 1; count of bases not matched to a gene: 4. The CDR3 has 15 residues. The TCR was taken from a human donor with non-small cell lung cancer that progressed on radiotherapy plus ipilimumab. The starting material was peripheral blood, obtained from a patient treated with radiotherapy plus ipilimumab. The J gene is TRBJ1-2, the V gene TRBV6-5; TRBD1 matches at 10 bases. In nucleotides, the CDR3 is TGTGCCAGCAGTACGGACAGGGGGTTTAACTATGGCTACACCTTC. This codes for CASSTDRGFNYGYTF.